A selection of T cell receptor beta chains follows, all from one sample in a study of control samples from healthy donors and cancer patients. The data were produced by immunoSEQ multiplex PCR, yet TCRdb's version contains in-frame clones alone and is incomplete. The table lists about 270,000 clones, roughly 80% of them singletons. The sample consisted of PBMCs. These receptors all stem from a woman in her fifties or sixties with lung cancer. The conserved cysteine and the conserved F or W are not part of the CDR3 here.

CDR3aa | j_gene | v_gene
ATSRSSGRATDTQY | TRBJ2-3 | TRBV15
ASSLGGQQETQY | TRBJ2-5 | TRBV11-3
ARDGRQGGTEAF | TRBJ1-1 | TRBV2
ASSPSSYEQY | TRBJ2-7 | TRBV18
ASSVTGTGGLQPQH | TRBJ1-5 | TRBV6-1
AISRDRNYGYT | TRBJ1-2 | TRBV10-3
ASNEGVAAF | TRBJ1-1 | TRBV19
ASSFVATDTQY | TRBJ2-3 | TRBV12-3/TRBV12-4
ASSPRDGVLF | TRBJ1-4 | TRBV18
ASTAWGIDNEQF | TRBJ2-1 | TRBV27
ASSQGQVNQPQH | TRBJ1-5 | TRBV4-1
ASSQGGERGEKLF | TRBJ1-4 | TRBV3-1/TRBV3-2
ASSLGQENTIY | TRBJ1-3 | TRBV5-1
ASSAIGGGGYNEQF | TRBJ2-1 | TRBV5-1
ASSPLGGSYNEQF | TRBJ2-1 | TRBV2
ATLGGKNTEAF | TRBJ1-1 | TRBV7-9
ASSPSLTDTQY | TRBJ2-3 | TRBV18
ASSLRAETQY | TRBJ2-5 | TRBV6-6
ASSLKTGDGYT | TRBJ1-2 | TRBV6-5
AISDGPIPYGYT | TRBJ1-2 | TRBV10-3
ASSLFGGRNEQY | TRBJ2-7 | TRBV5-6
ASSYDGQYGYT | TRBJ1-2 | TRBV6-5
ASSGAGGLDEQY | TRBJ2-7 | TRBV2
ASSFIPPRQGGSYEQY | TRBJ2-7 | TRBV5-1
ATSDLGTGGRYEQY | TRBJ2-7 | TRBV24-1
ASSRGPLGGIQY | TRBJ2-4 | TRBV3-1/TRBV3-2
ASSLGQGEAF | TRBJ1-1 | TRBV7-9
ASSSRGGTAEAF | TRBJ1-1 | TRBV7-3
ASSSTVGRGEQY | TRBJ2-7 | TRBV6-5
SASNSGALAKNIQY | TRBJ2-4 | TRBV20-1
ASSMAGGYEQY | TRBJ2-7 | TRBV19
ASSQGNYNEQF | TRBJ2-1 | TRBV3-1/TRBV3-2
SVESGGQEKLF | TRBJ1-4 | TRBV29-1
ASSFRGTGGDNEQF | TRBJ2-1 | TRBV5-1
ASSPGRGRTEAF | TRBJ1-1 | TRBV3-1/TRBV3-2
ASSQDRVETDTQY | TRBJ2-3 | TRBV27
AWSPGTGNTEAF | TRBJ1-1 | TRBV30
ASSLVGTPGQPQH | TRBJ1-5 | TRBV5-1
ASSQMSRTGELF | TRBJ2-2 | TRBV3-1/TRBV3-2
ASSGFSAGAYEQY | TRBJ2-7 | TRBV2
ASEKGDVSNSPLH | TRBJ1-6 | TRBV6-5
ASSPRFGEEAF | TRBJ1-1 | TRBV18
ASSLGGAGAQETQY | TRBJ2-5 | TRBV5-4
ASSPGTGNEKLF | TRBJ1-4 | TRBV7-3
AWTHPGLAGDTGELF | TRBJ2-2 | TRBV30
ASSLGGAGEAHNEQF | TRBJ2-1 | TRBV11-2
ASSLRGLAEETQY | TRBJ2-5 | TRBV27
ASSRDSSYNEQF | TRBJ2-1 | TRBV7-8
SVVGGGSYDEQF | TRBJ2-1 | TRBV29-1